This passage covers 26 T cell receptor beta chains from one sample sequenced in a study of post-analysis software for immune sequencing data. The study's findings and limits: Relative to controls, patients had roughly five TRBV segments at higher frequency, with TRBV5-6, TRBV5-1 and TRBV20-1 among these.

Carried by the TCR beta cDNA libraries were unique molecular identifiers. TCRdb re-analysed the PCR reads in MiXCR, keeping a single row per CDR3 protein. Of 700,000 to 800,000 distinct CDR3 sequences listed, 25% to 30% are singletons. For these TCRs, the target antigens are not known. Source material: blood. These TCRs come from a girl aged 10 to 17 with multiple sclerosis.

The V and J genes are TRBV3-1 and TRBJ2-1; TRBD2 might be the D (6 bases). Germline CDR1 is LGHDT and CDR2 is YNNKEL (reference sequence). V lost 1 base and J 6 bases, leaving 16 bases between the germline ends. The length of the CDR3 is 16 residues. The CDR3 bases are TGTGCCAGCAGCCAAGGATCGAGCGGGCTGGGCAATGAGCAGTTCTTC. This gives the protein CASSQGSSGLGNEQFF.

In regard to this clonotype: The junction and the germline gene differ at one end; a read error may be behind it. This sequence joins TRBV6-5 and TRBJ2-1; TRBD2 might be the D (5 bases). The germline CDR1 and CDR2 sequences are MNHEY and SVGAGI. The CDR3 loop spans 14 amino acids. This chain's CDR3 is CASRWAGGYNEQYF. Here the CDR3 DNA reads TGTGCCAGCAGATGGGCCGGAGGTTACAATGAGCAGTACTTT.

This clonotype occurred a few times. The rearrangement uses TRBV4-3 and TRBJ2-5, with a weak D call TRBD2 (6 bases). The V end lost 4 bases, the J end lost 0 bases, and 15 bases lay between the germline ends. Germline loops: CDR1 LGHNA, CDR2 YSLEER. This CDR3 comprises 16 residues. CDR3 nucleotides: TGCGCCAGCAGCCCCCGGGGGTGGGGGTACCAAGAGACCCAGTACTTC. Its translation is CASSPRGWGYQETQYF.

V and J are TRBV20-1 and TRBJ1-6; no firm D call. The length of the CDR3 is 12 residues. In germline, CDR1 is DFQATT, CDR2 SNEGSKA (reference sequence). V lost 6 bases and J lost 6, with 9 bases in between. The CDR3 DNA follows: TGCAGTGCCAAGATCGGTAATTCACCCCTCCACTTT. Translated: CSAKIGNSPLHF.

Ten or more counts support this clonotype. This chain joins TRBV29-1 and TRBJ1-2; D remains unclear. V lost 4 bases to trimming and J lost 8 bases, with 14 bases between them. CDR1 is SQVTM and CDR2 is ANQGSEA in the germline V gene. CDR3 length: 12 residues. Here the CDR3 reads CSVVPSTGGYTF. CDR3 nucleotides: TGCAGCGTTGTTCCCAGCACGGGCGGCTACACCTTC.

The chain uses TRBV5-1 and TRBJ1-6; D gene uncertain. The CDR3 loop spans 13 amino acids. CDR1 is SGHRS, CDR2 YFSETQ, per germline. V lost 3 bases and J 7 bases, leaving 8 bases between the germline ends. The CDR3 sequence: CASSSQGNSPLHF. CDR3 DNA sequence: TGCGCCAGCAGCTCCCAAGGGAATTCACCCCTCCACTTT.

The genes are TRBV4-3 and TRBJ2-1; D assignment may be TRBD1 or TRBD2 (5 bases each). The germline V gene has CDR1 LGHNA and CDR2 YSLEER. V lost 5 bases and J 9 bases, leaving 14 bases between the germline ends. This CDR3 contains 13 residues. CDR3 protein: CASSWAVGGEQFF. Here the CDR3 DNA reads TGCGCCAGCAGCTGGGCTGTTGGGGGTGAGCAGTTCTTC.

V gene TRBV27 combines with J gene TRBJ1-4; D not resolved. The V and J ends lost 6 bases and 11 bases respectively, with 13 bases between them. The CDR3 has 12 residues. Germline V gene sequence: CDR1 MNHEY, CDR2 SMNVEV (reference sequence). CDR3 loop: CASSPDGWKLFF. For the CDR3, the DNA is TGTGCCAGCAGCCCCGACGGTTGGAAACTGTTTTTT.

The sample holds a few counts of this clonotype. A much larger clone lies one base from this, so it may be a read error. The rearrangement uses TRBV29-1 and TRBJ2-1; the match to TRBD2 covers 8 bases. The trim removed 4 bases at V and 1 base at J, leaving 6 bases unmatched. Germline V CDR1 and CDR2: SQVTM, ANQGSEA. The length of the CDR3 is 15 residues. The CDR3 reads CSVASSGRSYNEQFF. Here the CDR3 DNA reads TGCAGCGTTGCTTCGAGCGGGAGATCCTACAATGAGCAGTTCTTC.

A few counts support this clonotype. The CDR3 DNA sequence: TGTGCCAGCAGCCACGACGGGACAGGGCAATACGAGCAGTACTTC. This encodes CASSHDGTGQYEQYF. The chain couples TRBV5-6 to TRBJ2-7; 9 bases agree with TRBD1. The germline V gene encodes CDR1 SGHDT and CDR2 YYEEEE. Trimming took 4 bases from V and 4 from J; bases not matched to a gene: 9. This CDR3 spans 15 amino acids.

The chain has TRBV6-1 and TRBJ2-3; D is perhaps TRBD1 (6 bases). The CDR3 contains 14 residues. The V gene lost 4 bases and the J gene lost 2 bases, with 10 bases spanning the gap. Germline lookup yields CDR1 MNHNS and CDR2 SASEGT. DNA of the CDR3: TGTGCCAGCAGTGTTCGACAGGCCACAGATACGCAGTATTTT. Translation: CASSVRQATDTQYF.

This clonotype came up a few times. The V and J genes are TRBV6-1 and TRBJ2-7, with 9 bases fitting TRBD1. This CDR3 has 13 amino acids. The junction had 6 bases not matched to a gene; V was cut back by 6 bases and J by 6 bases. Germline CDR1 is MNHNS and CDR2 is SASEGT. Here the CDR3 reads CASRRGQGIEQYF. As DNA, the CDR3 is TGTGCCAGCAGACGAGGACAGGGGATCGAGCAGTACTTC.

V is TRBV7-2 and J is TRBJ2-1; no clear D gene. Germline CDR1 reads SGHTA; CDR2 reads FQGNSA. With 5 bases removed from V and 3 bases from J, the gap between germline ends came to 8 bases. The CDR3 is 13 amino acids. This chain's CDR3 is CASSRDNYNEQFF. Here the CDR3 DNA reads TGTGCCAGCAGCCGCGACAACTACAATGAGCAGTTCTTC.

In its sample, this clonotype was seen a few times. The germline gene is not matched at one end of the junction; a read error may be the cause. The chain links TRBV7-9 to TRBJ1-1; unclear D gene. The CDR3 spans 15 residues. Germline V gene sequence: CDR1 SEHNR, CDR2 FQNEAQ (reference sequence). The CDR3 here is CASSLVAPMNTGAFF. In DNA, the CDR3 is TGTGCCAGCAGCTTAGTAGCACCCATGAACACTGGAGCTTTCTTT.

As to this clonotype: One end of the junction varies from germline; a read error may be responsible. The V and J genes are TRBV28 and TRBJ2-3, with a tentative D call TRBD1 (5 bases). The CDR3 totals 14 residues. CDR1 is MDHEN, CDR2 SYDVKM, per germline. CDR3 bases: TGTGCCAACAGTTTATTGACAGCAACAGATACGCAGTATTTT. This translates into CANSLLTATDTQYF.

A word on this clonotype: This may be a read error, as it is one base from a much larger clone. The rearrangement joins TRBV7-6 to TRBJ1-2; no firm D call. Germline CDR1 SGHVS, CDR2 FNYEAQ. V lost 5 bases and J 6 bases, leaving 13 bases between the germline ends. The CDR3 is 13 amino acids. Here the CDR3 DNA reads TGTGCCAGCAGCCCGCCGGATTCGCATGGCTACACCTTC. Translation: CASSPPDSHGYTF. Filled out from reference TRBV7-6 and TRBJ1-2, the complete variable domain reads GAGVSQSPRYKVTKRGQDVALRCDPISGHVSLYWYRQALGQGPEFLTYFNYEAQQDKSGLPNDRFSAERPEGSISTLTIQRTEQRDSAMYRCASSPPDSHGYTFGSGTRLTVV.

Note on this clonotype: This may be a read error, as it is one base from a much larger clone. CDR3 bases: TGTGCCAGCAGTTACTCTGGACAGGTCGCGGTCATCGAGCAGTACTTC. This sequence encodes CASSYSGQVAVIEQYF. The rearrangement uses TRBV6-5 and TRBJ2-7, with 7 bases that match TRBD1. V lost 0 bases, J lost 6 bases, and 11 bases stayed unmatched. The germline gives CDR1 MNHEY, CDR2 SVGAGI. The CDR3 consists of 16 residues.

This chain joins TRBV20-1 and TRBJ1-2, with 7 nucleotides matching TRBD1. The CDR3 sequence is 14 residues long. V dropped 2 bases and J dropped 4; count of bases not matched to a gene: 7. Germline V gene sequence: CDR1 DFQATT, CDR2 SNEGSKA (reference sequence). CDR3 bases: TGCAGTGCTAGAAACCCACAGGGGATCTATGGCTACACCTTC. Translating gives CSARNPQGIYGYTF.

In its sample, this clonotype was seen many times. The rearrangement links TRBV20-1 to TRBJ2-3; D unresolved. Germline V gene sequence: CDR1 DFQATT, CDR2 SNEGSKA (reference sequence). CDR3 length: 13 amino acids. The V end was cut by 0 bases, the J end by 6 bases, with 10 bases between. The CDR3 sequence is CSARDPRGDTQYF. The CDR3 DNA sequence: TGCAGTGCTAGAGACCCTAGAGGCGATACGCAGTATTTT.

The DNA for the CDR3 is TGCAGTGCTAGAGTAGAGCGGGGGGCCGGCACAGATACGCAGTATTTT. Encoded protein: CSARVERGAGTDTQYF. The chain employs TRBV20-1 and TRBJ2-3, with 9 bases that match TRBD2. V gave up 1 base and J gave up 1 base; unmatched junction bases: 6. In germline, CDR1 is DFQATT, CDR2 SNEGSKA (reference sequence). There are 16 residues in the CDR3.

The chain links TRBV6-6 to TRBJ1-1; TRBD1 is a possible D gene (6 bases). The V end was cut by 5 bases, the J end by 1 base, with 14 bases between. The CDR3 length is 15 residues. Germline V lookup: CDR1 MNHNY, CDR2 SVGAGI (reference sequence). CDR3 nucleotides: TGTGCCAGCAGTGGGCAGGGGCTGAAGAACACTGAAGCTTTCTTT. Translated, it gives CASSGQGLKNTEAFF.

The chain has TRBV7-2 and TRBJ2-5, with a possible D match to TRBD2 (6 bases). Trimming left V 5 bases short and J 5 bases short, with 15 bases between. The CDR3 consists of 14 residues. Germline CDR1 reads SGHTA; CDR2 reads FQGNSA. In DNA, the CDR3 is TGTGCCAGCAGCGAATGGACCCGGGAGGAGACCCAGTACTTC. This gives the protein CASSEWTREETQYF.

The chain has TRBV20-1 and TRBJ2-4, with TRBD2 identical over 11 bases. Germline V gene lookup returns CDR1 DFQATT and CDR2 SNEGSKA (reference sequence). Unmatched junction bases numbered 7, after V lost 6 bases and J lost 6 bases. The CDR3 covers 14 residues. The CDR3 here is CSARSGGDLNIQYF. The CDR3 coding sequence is TGCAGTGCCCGTAGCGGGGGGGATTTAAACATTCAGTACTTC.

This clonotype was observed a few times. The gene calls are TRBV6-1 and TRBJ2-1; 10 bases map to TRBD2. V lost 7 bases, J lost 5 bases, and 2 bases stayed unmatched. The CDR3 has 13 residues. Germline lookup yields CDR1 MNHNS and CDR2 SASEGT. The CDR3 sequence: CASISGRNNEQFF. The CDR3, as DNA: TGTGCCAGCATTAGCGGGAGGAACAATGAGCAGTTCTTC.

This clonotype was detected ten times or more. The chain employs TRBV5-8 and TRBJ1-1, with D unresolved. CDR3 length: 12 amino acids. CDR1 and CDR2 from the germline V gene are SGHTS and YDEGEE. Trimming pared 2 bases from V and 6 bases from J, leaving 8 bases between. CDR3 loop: CASSFLGAEAFF. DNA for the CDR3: TGTGCCAGCAGCTTTCTTGGGGCTGAAGCTTTCTTT. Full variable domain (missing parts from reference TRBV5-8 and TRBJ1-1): EAGVTQSPTHLIKTRGQQATLRCSPISGHTSVYWYQQALGLGLQFLLWYDEGEERNRGNFPPRFSGRQFPNYSSELNVNALELEDSALYLCASSFLGAEAFFGQGTRLTVV.

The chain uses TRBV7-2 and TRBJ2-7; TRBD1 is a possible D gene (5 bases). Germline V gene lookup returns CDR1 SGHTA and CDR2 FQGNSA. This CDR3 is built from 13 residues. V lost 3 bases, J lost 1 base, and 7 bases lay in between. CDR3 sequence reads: CASSFHRSYEQYF. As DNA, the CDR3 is TGTGCCAGCAGCTTCCACAGGTCCTACGAGCAGTACTTC.